This is a list of T cell receptor beta chains from one sample in a study of shared T cell receptors in the human thymus. The method was immunoSEQ multiplex PCR; TCRdb's version includes in-frame clones alone and lacks a portion of them. The table records hundreds of thousands of clones, around 89% of them present only once. These records were also assigned to another study, of human thymus T cells.

The sample taken for sequencing was thymocytes. The receptor set was obtained from a boy in the first two years of life with a congenital heart defect. Both conserved end residues are trimmed from each CDR3. The order of the fields is CDR3 protein, D gene, J gene, V gene. A D gene is named only where the DNA matches it firmly.

ASSFWTGGYSYEQY	TRBD1	TRBJ2-7	TRBV28
ASSATSGSYEQY	TRBD2	TRBJ2-7	TRBV10-1
ASSATSGYNEQF	TRBD2	TRBJ2-1	TRBV6-4
ASSTGQGSYNEQF	TRBD1	TRBJ2-1	TRBV6-1
ASSLWGGPTQY	.	TRBJ2-5	TRBV28
ASSRSGYSNQPQH	.	TRBJ1-5	TRBV19
ASSPLLTGPSYEQY	.	TRBJ2-7	TRBV18
ASSLGQGNYEQY	TRBD1	.	TRBV5-6
SVSLTSDYEQY	TRBD2	TRBJ2-7	TRBV29-1
ASTYLGKGGTEAF	.	TRBJ1-1	TRBV6-1